This T cell receptor beta chain was sequenced in a study of early T cells in non-severe SARS-CoV-2 infection (dated by TCRdb to the early 2020s). For the study in its entirety: TCR sequencing used bulk RNA from unsorted whole blood, so alpha and beta chains could not be paired. Overall study results and their limits: VDJdb matching was skewed toward anti-spike CD8 responses and likely underestimated virus-specific expansions by missing private and CD4 specificities.

The study was a case-control design nested within a healthcare worker cohort in London, UK, with weekly nasopharyngeal swab PCR tests and blood sampling. Healthcare workers were recruited between 23 and 31 March 2020, during the week of the UK lockdown, and were followed weekly for up to roughly 16 weeks. The CDR3 runs 13 residues from the cysteine to the phenylalanine. This entry keeps only the CDR3 DNA: 39 bases, framed from base 1. Based on the germline V gene, the CDR1 and CDR2 sequences are MNHEY and SVGEGT. Germline trimming: 10 bases from V, 3 bases from J; junction bases outside gene matches: 4. The library was obtained by 5' RACE. Instrument used: NextSeq 500. Unique molecular identifiers were attached to individual cDNA molecules in the TCR library protocol so that sequencing error and PCR bias could be corrected. Both TCR alpha and beta chains were sequenced, and tight co-correlation was observed between alpha and beta sequence abundances in each sample. Per the original workflow: Decombinator V4 was used to annotate the V gene, J gene and CDR3 of the TCR sequences. TCRs were defined as expanded if a significant change between any two time points was detected under a Poisson model with p below 0.0001. Abundances of TCRs were expressed as counts per million after normalisation to the total number of TCRs sequenced in each sample. MAIT TCRs were defined by TRAV1-2 paired with TRAJ12, TRAJ20 or TRAJ33, and iNKT TCRs by TRAV10 paired with TRAJ18. VDJdb, accessed on 1 November 2021, was searched for TCRs annotated for CMV, EBV and SARS-CoV-2, and TCRs annotated for more than one antigen were excluded. TCRdb trimmed public reads at Q25 via fastp, called clones via MiXCR and kept in-frame beta chains. A single entry per CDR3 protein holds the most common genes and DNA from its merged rows. TCRdb, not the authors, supplied the V and J calls. For this sample there are approximately 71,000 distinct CDR3 sequences; roughly 15% appear just once. 11% to 15% of the sample rests with the top ten.

A word on this clonotype: What antigen it recognizes has not been identified. No per-base quality is available; no much larger clone lies one base away.

This clonotype was obtained from an adult who was a healthcare worker with PCR-confirmed SARS-CoV-2 infection or an uninfected control (not recorded which). This sequence uses TRBV6-2 or TRBV6-3 and TRBJ2-1; 9 central nucleotides agree with TRBD1. Sample: whole blood. The nucleotide sequence reads TGTGCCACCGGACAGGGGAACTACAATGAGCAGTTCTTC. Translation gives CATGQGNYNEQFF.